A single T cell receptor (beta chain) is shown here with its context. The CDR3 has 12 residues. CDR1 is SEHNR and CDR2 is FQNEAQ in the germline V gene (reference sequence). V dropped 5 bases and J dropped 1 base, with 5 bases sitting between them. This specimen belongs to a study of blood T cell repertoires in COVID-19. On the study more broadly: Material from acute and convalescent COVID-19 was sourced from the United States, Italy and Spain.

Authors' analysis steps: Estimated nucleated cell counts came from reference gene primer amplification. Clones were sequenced by immunoSEQ multiplex PCR, and TCRdb holds only the in-frame ones, with some missing. Clone size and the V and J calls come from that table; the DNA yielded D and trimming. Found here are a few hundred thousand clones, roughly 90% of them singletons; the top ten hold about 0.94%. This clonotype originated in a woman aged 40 to 50 who had recovered from COVID-19. The chain combines TRBV7-9 with TRBJ1-1, with D uncertain. Sequenced: peripheral blood. CDR3 sequence: CASSPKNTEAFF. CDR3 DNA sequence: TGTGCCAGCAGCCCTAAGAACACTGAAGCTTTCTTT.